The T cell receptor beta chain under discussion was sequenced for a study of T cells in Graves' hyperthyroidism and ophthalmopathy. As for the study in general: Peripheral blood was taken when the disease was first diagnosed, before any treatment began.

Amplified TCR beta CDR3 regions derived from RNA transcripts. The TCR CDR3 was amplified in a first-round RT-PCR using the HTBI primer set. MiXCR, applied by TCRdb to the multiplex PCR reads, yields one record per CDR3 protein. The sample holds more than 250,000 distinct CDR3 sequences; 13% to 15% are singletons and the top ten take 30% to 35%. This clonotype has ten or more counts. Germline V gene sequence: CDR1 SQVTM, CDR2 ANQGSEA. The CDR3 runs to 14 residues. The J segment lost 5 bases and the V segment lost 3 bases, leaving 4 bases of the junction unmatched. The sequence was collected from a woman aged 45-59 years with Graves' hyperthyroidism that later progressed to Graves' ophthalmopathy. Sequenced: blood. The rearrangement joins TRBV29-1 to TRBJ2-1; TRBD2 aligns across 10 bases. DNA of the CDR3: TGCAGCGTTGACCGGACTAGCGGTAACAATGAGCAGTTCTTC. Translating it yields CSVDRTSGNNEQFF.